The clone carrying this T cell receptor (beta chain) came up a few times. Its antigen is not known. Germline V CDR1 and CDR2: LNHNV, YYDKDF (reference sequence). V lost 6 bases to trimming and J lost 4 bases; unmatched junction nucleotides: 7. The CDR3 has 14 residues. The sample is drawn from a study of cytotoxic CD8 clonotypes in ibrutinib-treated CLL. Findings and limits, study-wide: Measured clonality at baseline was greater than in age-matched healthy donors and tracked with circulating CD8+ T-cell counts.

TCRdb's copy holds only in-frame clones and misses some; the assay was immunoSEQ multiplex PCR. Altogether fewer than 400,000 clones are present, 67% being singletons, with the ten largest covering about 6.7%. This sample comprised PBMCs, obtained after 36 months of ibrutinib treatment. The sequence was obtained from a human donor with chronic lymphocytic leukemia. The chain uses TRBV15 and TRBJ1-2, with 8 nucleotides matching TRBD1. In DNA, the CDR3 is TGTGCCACCAGTCGGGACAGGTCTTTCTATGGCTACACCTTC. This encodes CATSRDRSFYGYTF.